This paragraph reports one T cell receptor (beta chain). What it binds is not known. This record belongs to a study of T cells in localized non-small cell lung cancer. General study points: Heterogeneity within the tumor remains possible, as just one region underwent sequencing. Uninvolved adjacent lung showed higher T cell clonality than tumor. A median of around 58 clones ranked among the top 100 in tumor appeared in adjacent lung.

The table came from immunoSEQ multiplex PCR; TCRdb's copy has only in-frame clones and leaves some out. This sample has 1,500 to 2,000 clones, with more than 20% found just once. V was trimmed by 6 bases and J by 4 bases, leaving 10 bases between them. This CDR3 is built from 14 residues. The germline V gene has CDR1 MNHGY and CDR2 SAAAGT. The TCR sequence derives from a woman aged 40-69 years with stage I lung adenocarcinoma. The rearrangement uses TRBV6-8 and TRBJ1-6; D not certain. The starting material was normal lung tissue next to the tumor, obtained before any cancer treatment. The CDR3 loop is CASSSGPYNSPLHF. CDR3 nucleotides: TGTGCCAGCAGCAGCGGACCTTATAATTCACCCCTCCACTTT.